A single sample is the source of the 6 T cell receptor beta chains below, sequenced in a study of blood T cell repertoires in COVID-19. The assay was immunoSEQ multiplex PCR, and TCRdb's table has in-frame clones only and misses some. The data show 190,000 or so clones, roughly 90% seen once. The specimen sequenced was PBMCs or T cells enriched from blood (not recorded which). All receptors derive from a woman younger than 45 who had recovered from COVID-19.

The V and J genes are TRBV3-1 (or the pseudogene TRBV3-2) and TRBJ2-5, with 9 bases identical to TRBD2. J lost 2 bases, V lost 7 bases, and 5 bases had no gene match. CDR1 is LGHDT, CDR2 YNNKEL, per germline (reference sequence). The CDR3 has 14 residues. CDR3 sequence (DNA): TGTGCCAGCACCTCTAGCGGGGCTCAAGAGACCCAGTACTTC. This translates into CASTSSGAQETQYF.

The chain links TRBV2 to TRBJ2-7; the match to TRBD2 covers 7 bases. There are 14 residues in the CDR3. V trimming: 3 bases; J trimming: 1 base; junction bases outside the gene matches: 3. Germline V gene data show CDR1 as SNHLY and CDR2 as FYNNEI. In DNA, the CDR3 is TGTGCCAGCAGTGATAGGCGGGGGTCCTACGAGCAGTACTTC. Translation: CASSDRRGSYEQYF. The full variable domain, rest sourced from reference TRBV2 and TRBJ2-7, is EPEVTQTPSHQVTQMGQEVILRCVPISNHLYFYWYRQILGQKVEFLVSFYNNEISEKSEIFDDQFSVERPDGSNFTLKIRSTKLEDSAMYFCASSDRRGSYEQYFGPGTRLTVT.

This chain joins TRBV30 and TRBJ2-5; D unresolved. The CDR3 spans 14 residues. Trimming cost V 0 bases and J 2 bases, with 10 bases left between them. Germline assignment: CDR1 GTSNPN and CDR2 SVGIG (reference sequence). CDR3 residues: CAWSVTAVQETQYF. In DNA, the CDR3 is TGTGCCTGGAGTGTAACAGCCGTTCAAGAGACCCAGTACTTC.

The rearrangement links TRBV2 to TRBJ1-6, with D possibly TRBD1 on 5 matching bases. The germline V gene encodes CDR1 SNHLY and CDR2 FYNNEI. This CDR3 is built from 14 residues. The V end was cut by 11 bases, the J end by 0 bases, with 11 bases between. Here the CDR3 DNA reads TGTGCCGGACGACAGAGCTCCTATAATTCACCCCTCCACTTT. Amino acid sequence: CAGRQSSYNSPLHF.

This clone has only one observation. This rearrangement joins TRBV7-8 to TRBJ1-1, with TRBD1 as a possible D gene (6 bases). This CDR3 is built from 15 residues. V dropped 1 base and J dropped 3 bases, with 12 bases sitting between them. Germline V gives CDR1 SGHVS, CDR2 FQNEAQ. The CDR3 nucleotides are TGTGCCAGCAGCTTAGGGGCCGCAGGGGACACTGAAGCTTTCTTT. Translation gives CASSLGAAGDTEAFF.

V is TRBV6-2 or TRBV6-3 and J is TRBJ1-2, with TRBD1 as a possible D gene (6 bases). This CDR3 has 14 amino acids. V was clipped by 2 bases and J by 4 bases, with 11 bases between them. CDR1 and CDR2 from the germline V gene are MNHEY and SVGEGT. The CDR3 protein is CASSYLQGTYGYTF. The CDR3 DNA follows: TGTGCCAGCAGTTACCTACAGGGTACCTATGGCTACACCTTC.